What follows are 18 T cell receptor beta chains derived from one specimen sequenced in a study of post-analysis software for immune sequencing data. Findings of the study overall: TRBV segments more frequent in patients than in controls numbered roughly 5 and included TRBV5-6, TRBV5-1 and TRBV20-1.

No antigen has been identified for these receptors. Every TCR beta cDNA library bore unique molecular identifiers. TCRdb fed the PCR reads into MiXCR, producing one record per CDR3 protein. The sample shows 820,000 or so distinct CDR3 sequences, approximately 53% of them seen only once. The sequencing sample was made of blood. Receptor source: a girl under 18 with multiple sclerosis.

The chain employs TRBV12-3 or TRBV12-4 and TRBJ2-3; TRBD2 aligns across 7 bases. CDR3 length: 15 residues. V shed 8 bases, J shed 2 bases, and the junction held 10 bases outside the gene matches. Here the CDR3 DNA reads TGTGCCAGCTATTGGGGGGGACGAACCACAGATACGCAGTATTTT. This encodes CASYWGGRTTDTQYF.

This clonotype was counted only a few times. V usage is TRBV29-1 and J usage is TRBJ2-1; 9 positions match TRBD1. The CDR3 totals 12 residues. V lost 5 bases, J lost 8 bases, and 4 bases stayed unmatched. Germline V gives CDR1 SQVTM, CDR2 ANQGSEA. CDR3 sequence reads: CSVRDRVDEQFF. The CDR3 DNA reads TGCAGCGTTCGGGACAGGGTAGATGAGCAGTTCTTC.

This clonotype has only one observation. This chain uses TRBV27 with TRBJ2-7; D is unresolved. Looked up from germline, CDR1 is MNHEY and CDR2 is SMNVEV (reference sequence). The CDR3 is 17 residues long. Trimming stripped 3 bases from V and 0 bases from J, with 18 bases between. The CDR3 loop reads CASSFGRFLTPSYEQYF. DNA for the CDR3: TGTGCCAGCAGTTTCGGCAGGTTTCTTACTCCCTCCTACGAGCAGTACTTC.

The V call is TRBV5-6, the J call TRBJ2-3; 13 bases fit TRBD2. With 4 bases clipped from V and 2 bases from J, the junction kept 10 bases outside the gene matches. This CDR3 region has 18 residues. Germline lookup yields CDR1 SGHDT and CDR2 YYEEEE. CDR3 DNA sequence: TGTGCCAGCAGCCTACGACTAGCGGGGGGTACCCTCACAGATACGCAGTATTTT. Its protein is CASSLRLAGGTLTDTQYF.

The CDR3 spells CASSLGGANPYEQYF. The CDR3 bases are TGCGCCAGCAGCTTAGGCGGGGCGAACCCCTACGAGCAGTACTTC. The rearrangement joins TRBV5-1 to TRBJ2-7, with D possibly matching TRBD2 (6 bases). Germline V gives CDR1 SGHRS, CDR2 YFSETQ. The length of the CDR3 is 15 residues. V was cut by 2 bases and J by 2 bases, with 14 bases left in between.

The chain joins TRBV10-3 to TRBJ2-3; TRBD2 matches at 8 bases. V lost 3 bases, J lost 2 bases, and 7 bases stayed unmatched. Germline V gene sequence: CDR1 ENHRY, CDR2 SYGVKD. There are 16 residues in the CDR3. In DNA form, the CDR3 reads TGTGCCATCAGTGATAAGCGGGGGAAATACACAGATACGCAGTATTTT. It codes for CAISDKRGKYTDTQYF.

The chain is built from TRBV29-1 and TRBJ1-1; D uncertain. Per germline, CDR1 SQVTM and CDR2 ANQGSEA. V lost 4 bases and J lost 6, with 6 bases in between. The CDR3 loop spans 10 amino acids. CDR3 sequence reads: CSVGQSEAFF. The CDR3 DNA follows: TGCAGCGTTGGGCAATCTGAAGCTTTCTTT. Filled out from reference TRBV29-1 and TRBJ1-1, the complete variable domain reads SAVISQKPSRDICQRGTSLTIQCQVDSQVTMMFWYRQQPGQSLTLIATANQGSEATYESGFVIDKFPISRPNLTFSTLTVSNMSPEDSSIYLCSVGQSEAFFGQGTRLTVV.

This chain uses TRBV29-1 with TRBJ1-1; TRBD1 is a possible D gene (6 bases). The CDR3 is 12 residues long. Germline V lookup: CDR1 SQVTM, CDR2 ANQGSEA. Between the trimmed V and J ends, which lost 4 bases and 4 bases, there was a span of 10 bases. Written as DNA, the CDR3 is TGCAGCGTTGGAGCACAGGGCACTGAAGCTTTCTTT. It specifies CSVGAQGTEAFF. Variable domain in full (rest from reference TRBV29-1 and TRBJ1-1): SAVISQKPSRDICQRGTSLTIQCQVDSQVTMMFWYRQQPGQSLTLIATANQGSEATYESGFVIDKFPISRPNLTFSTLTVSNMSPEDSSIYLCSVGAQGTEAFFGQGTRLTVV.

This clonotype was picked up a small number of times. The CDR3 here is CSARGPASTDTQYF. CDR3 nucleotide sequence: TGCAGTGCTAGAGGACCGGCTAGCACAGATACGCAGTATTTT. The gene calls are TRBV20-1 and TRBJ2-3; D is unclear. Trimming took 1 base from V and 0 from J, leaving 8 bases between them. The CDR3 runs to 14 residues. Germline V gene lookup returns CDR1 DFQATT and CDR2 SNEGSKA (reference sequence).

A few counts support this clonotype. The CDR3 bases are TGTGCCAGCAGTTACACTCCGGGGGCGGACGAGCAGTACTTC. It is translated as CASSYTPGADEQYF. The V and J genes are TRBV6-5 and TRBJ2-7; D assignment may be TRBD1 or TRBD2 (6 bases each). Trimming removed 2 bases at V and 5 bases at J, with 13 bases between. The length of the CDR3 is 14 residues. The germline V gene has CDR1 MNHEY and CDR2 SVGAGI.

V gene TRBV7-2 combines with J gene TRBJ2-7; 7 positions match TRBD2. The germline gives CDR1 SGHTA, CDR2 FQGNSA. The J segment lost 2 bases and the V segment lost 4 bases, leaving 8 bases of the junction unmatched. The CDR3 contains 15 residues. CDR3 residues: CASSSGGTRAYEQYF. The CDR3 nucleotides read TGTGCCAGCAGCTCGGGGGGAACTAGGGCCTACGAGCAGTACTTC.

The chain links TRBV20-1 to TRBJ2-7; the D call may be TRBD1 or TRBD2 (5 bases each). CDR1 is DFQATT and CDR2 is SNEGSKA in the germline V gene (reference sequence). Trimming removed 0 bases at V and 2 bases at J, with 20 bases between. The CDR3 runs to 17 residues. The CDR3 bases are TGCAGTGCTAGAGATGAGGCCGGGACGCAGGAGCCCTACGAGCAGTACTTC. This gives the protein CSARDEAGTQEPYEQYF.

V usage is TRBV12-3 or TRBV12-4 and J usage is TRBJ2-1, with 7 bases identical to TRBD1. Unmatched junction bases numbered 14, after V lost 6 bases and J lost 3 bases. The CDR3 has 17 residues. Here the CDR3 reads CASSTTGDAGFYNEQFF. The CDR3 bases are TGTGCCAGCAGCACCACAGGGGACGCAGGTTTCTACAATGAGCAGTTCTTC.

The chain is built from TRBV6-6 and TRBJ2-1; TRBD1 matches 9 bases. J gave up 7 bases and V 4 bases, and 11 bases lay outside the gene matches. CDR1 and CDR2 from the germline V gene are MNHNY and SVGAGI (reference sequence). The CDR3 extends over 16 amino acids. The CDR3 loop reads CASSSGAGTGRNEQFF. The CDR3 DNA sequence: TGTGCCAGCAGTTCCGGAGCCGGGACAGGGCGAAATGAGCAGTTCTTC.

This clonotype has only a few counts. The V call is TRBV12-3 or TRBV12-4, the J call TRBJ2-4; D is undetermined. There are 16 residues in the CDR3. Trimming cost V 4 bases and J 13 bases, with 26 bases left between them. CDR3 bases: TGTGCCAGCAGTTACGACCAATTCCGTCCAAGCAATGAGCAGTACTTC. This sequence encodes CASSYDQFRPSNEQYF.

This clonotype has a handful of counts. The J gene is TRBJ2-7, the V gene TRBV7-2; D may be TRBD1 (6 bases). The J call could be wrong; TRBJ2-5 is a better fit for the DNA end. Germline CDR1 SGHTA, CDR2 FQGNSA. The CDR3 contains 13 residues. CDR3 nucleotides: TGTGCCAGCAGATTAACAGGGCTTGCGACCCAGTACTTC. It translates to CASRLTGLATQYF.

Written as DNA, the CDR3 is TGCAGCGTTAGAGAGCTAGCGGGCACAGATACGCAGTATTTT. Encoded protein: CSVRELAGTDTQYF. This rearrangement joins TRBV29-1 to TRBJ2-3, with 7 nucleotides matching TRBD2. Germline CDR1 reads SQVTM; CDR2 reads ANQGSEA. CDR3 length: 14 residues. V trimming: 5 bases; J trimming: 1 base; junction bases outside the gene matches: 6.

This clonotype was observed a few times. The chain couples TRBV12-5 to TRBJ2-1; 9 bases are a match to TRBD2. The trim removed 2 bases at V and 4 bases at J, leaving 6 bases unmatched. This CDR3 has 16 amino acids. Germline V gives CDR1 LGHNT, CDR2 FRNRAP. The CDR3 region is CASGLYTSGLYNEQFF. CDR3 coding DNA: TGTGCTAGTGGTTTGTATACTAGCGGGCTATACAATGAGCAGTTCTTC.